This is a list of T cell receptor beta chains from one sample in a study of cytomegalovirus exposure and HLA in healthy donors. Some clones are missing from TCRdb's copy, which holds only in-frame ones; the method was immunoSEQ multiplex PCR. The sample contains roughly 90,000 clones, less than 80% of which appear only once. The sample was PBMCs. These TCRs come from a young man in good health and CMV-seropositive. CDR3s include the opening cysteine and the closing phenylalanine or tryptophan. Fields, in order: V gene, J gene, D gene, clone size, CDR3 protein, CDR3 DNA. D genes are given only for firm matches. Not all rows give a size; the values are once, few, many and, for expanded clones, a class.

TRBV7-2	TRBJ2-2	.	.	CASSLGTAGTGELFF	TGTGCCAGCAGCTTAGGCACCGCCGGCACCGGGGAGCTGTTTTTT
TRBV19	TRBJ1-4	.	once	CASSIVAGAGEKLFF	TGTGCCAGTAGTATAGTGGCGGGGGCGGGGGAAAAACTGTTTTTT
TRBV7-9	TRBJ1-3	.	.	CASSLGLPSGNTIYF	TGTGCCAGCAGCTTAGGCCTACCCTCTGGAAACACCATATATTTT
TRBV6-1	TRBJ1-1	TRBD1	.	CASSGRGQGNTEAFF	TGTGCCAGCAGCGGCCGCGGACAGGGGAACACTGAAGCTTTCTTT
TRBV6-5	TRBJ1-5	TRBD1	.	CASSRTGDQPQHF	TGTGCCAGCAGTAGGACAGGGGATCAGCCCCAGCATTTT
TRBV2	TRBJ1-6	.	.	CASSYDTENSPLHF	TGTGCCAGCAGTTACGACACGGAAAATTCACCCCTCCACTTT
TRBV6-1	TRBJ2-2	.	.	CASRGHGTGELFF	TGTGCCAGCAGGGGGCACGGCACCGGGGAGCTGTTTTTT
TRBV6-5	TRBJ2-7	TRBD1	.	CASSGQGRAEQYF	TGTGCCAGCAGCGGACAGGGTAGGGCGGAGCAGTACTTC
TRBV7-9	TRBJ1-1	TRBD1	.	CASSARQGRSNTEAFF	TGTGCCAGCAGCGCCCGACAGGGGCGGTCGAACACTGAAGCTTTCTTT
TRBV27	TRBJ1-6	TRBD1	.	CASSDRANSPLHF	TGTGCCAGCAGTGACAGGGCAAATTCACCCCTCCACTTT
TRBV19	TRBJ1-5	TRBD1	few	CASSPGTGGEQPQHF	TGTGCCAGTAGTCCCGGGACAGGGGGGGAGCAGCCCCAGCATTTT
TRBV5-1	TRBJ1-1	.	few	CASSWGLSNTEAFF	TGCGCCAGCAGCTGGGGACTGTCGAACACTGAAGCTTTCTTT
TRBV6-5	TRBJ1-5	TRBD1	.	CASTQGQGANQPQHF	TGTGCCAGCACCCAGGGACAGGGGGCAAATCAGCCCCAGCATTTT
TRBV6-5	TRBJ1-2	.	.	CASSSPTENYGYTF	TGTGCCAGCAGTTCCCCGACAGAAAACTATGGCTACACCTTC
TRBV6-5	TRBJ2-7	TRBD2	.	CASSFAAGSSSYEQYF	TGTGCCAGCAGTTTCGCAGCGGGATCCTCCTCCTACGAGCAGTACTTC
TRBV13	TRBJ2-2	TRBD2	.	CASSFRTSGDTGELFF	TGTGCCAGCAGCTTTAGGACTAGCGGGGACACCGGGGAGCTGTTTTTT
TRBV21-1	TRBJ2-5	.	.	CASSKAVGRETQYF	TGTGCCAGCAGCAAAGCGGTGGGGCGGGAGACCCAGTACTTC
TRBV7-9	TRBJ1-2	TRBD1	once	CASSFDRASGYTF	TGTGCCAGCAGCTTTGACAGGGCCTCTGGCTACACCTTC
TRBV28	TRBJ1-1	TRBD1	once	CASWGQGVMNTEAFF	TGTGCCAGCTGGGGACAGGGGGTGATGAACACTGAAGCTTTCTTT
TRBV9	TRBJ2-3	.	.	CASSGPTDTQYF	TGTGCCAGCAGCGGGCCCACAGATACGCAGTATTTT
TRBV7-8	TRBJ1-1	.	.	CASSLGTDTEAFF	TGTGCCAGCAGCTTAGGGACAGACACTGAAGCTTTCTTT
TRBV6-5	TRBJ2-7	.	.	CASSRTGYEQYF	TGTGCCAGCAGCAGGACGGGGTACGAGCAGTACTTC
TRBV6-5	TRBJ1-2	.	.	CASSYLSGRDGYPF	TGTGCCAGCAGTTACCTTTCGGGGAGGGATGGCTACCCCTTC
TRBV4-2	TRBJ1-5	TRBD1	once	CASSQGDRGNQPQHF	TGTGCCAGCAGCCAGGGGGACAGGGGCAATCAGCCCCAGCATTTT
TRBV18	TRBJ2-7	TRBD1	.	CASSPGQDHSYEQYF	TGTGCCAGCTCACCCGGACAGGACCACTCCTACGAGCAGTACTTC
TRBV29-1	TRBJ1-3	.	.	CSVEGSISGNTIYF	TGCAGCGTTGAGGGCAGTATATCTGGAAACACCATATATTTT
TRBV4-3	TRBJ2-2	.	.	CASSQEARLAGELFF	TGCGCCAGCAGCCAAGAGGCTAGGCTAGCCGGGGAGCTGTTTTTT
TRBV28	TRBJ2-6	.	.	CASSSRDIYSGANVLTF	TGTGCCAGCAGTTCCCGGGACATCTACTCTGGGGCCAACGTCCTGACTTTC
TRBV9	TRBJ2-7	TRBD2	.	CASSGSGEGSEQYF	TGTGCCAGCAGTGGTAGCGGGGAGGGCAGCGAGCAGTACTTC
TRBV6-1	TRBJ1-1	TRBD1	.	CASSEAGQVREAFF	TGTGCCAGCAGTGAAGCGGGACAGGTCAGGGAAGCTTTCTTT
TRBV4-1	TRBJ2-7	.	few	CASSRILQSSYEQYF	TGCGCCAGCAGCCGCATTCTACAGAGCTCCTACGAGCAGTACTTC
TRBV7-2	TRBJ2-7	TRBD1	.	CASSPGTGFPYEQYF	TGTGCCAGCAGCCCCGGGACAGGCTTCCCCTACGAGCAGTACTTC
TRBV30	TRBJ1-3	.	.	CACRSSGNTIYF	TGTGCCTGCCGGTCCTCTGGAAACACCATATATTTT
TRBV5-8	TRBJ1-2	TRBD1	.	CASSPGTGQLYGYTF	TGTGCCAGCAGCCCTGGGACGGGACAGCTCTATGGCTACACCTTC
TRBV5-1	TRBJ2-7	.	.	CASSLAPGLSGSYEQYF	TGCGCCAGCAGCTTGGCCCCGGGGTTAAGTGGCAGCTACGAGCAGTACTTC
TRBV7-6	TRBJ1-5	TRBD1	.	CASSSTGRNQPQHF	TGTGCCAGCAGCTCGACAGGGCGCAATCAGCCCCAGCATTTT
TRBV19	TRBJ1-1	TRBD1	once	CASRTGLGFFF	TGTGCCAGTCGGACAGGCTTGGGATTTTTCTTT
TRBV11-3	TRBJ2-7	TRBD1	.	CASSLGTGFTTGEQYF	TGTGCCAGCAGCTTAGGGACAGGTTTTACTACGGGCGAGCAGTACTTC
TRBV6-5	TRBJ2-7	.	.	CASSLFRGYEQYF	TGTGCCAGCAGTTTATTCAGGGGCTACGAGCAGTACTTC
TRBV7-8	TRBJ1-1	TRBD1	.	CASSLVILGQRTIEAFF	TGTGCCAGCAGCTTAGTAATTCTGGGACAGCGAACTATCGAAGCTTTCTTT